This T cell receptor (beta chain) was captured by sequencing in a study of cytomegalovirus exposure and HLA in healthy donors (dated by TCRdb to the late 2010s). In the study overall: An earlier analysis of some 600 of the donors reported 250 to 350 Gb of sequence data and around 110 million unique TCR beta sequences obtained from around 180 million T cells. An earlier analysis of 587 of the donors applied high-throughput TCR beta sequencing to assess whether each TCR beta V gene segment acted as functional or pseudogenic. A later genetic analysis took genome-wide SNP genotypes for 398 of the 666 donors and used that subset as a discovery cohort. About five DR-DQ haplotypes were treated as single units for association and clustering because of strong linkage in the cohort. Across approximately 400 genotyped donors of the cohort, an average of approximately 220,000 unique TCR beta nucleotide sequences per donor were sequenced, and roughly 20% of those sequences were non-productive. The aim of the study was to test whether cataloging public T cell receptors could identify signatures of past pathogen exposure. HLA typing included class I and class II loci at four-digit resolution. All discovery cohort repertoires had been generated on a single sequencing platform. A separate validation cohort of roughly 130 different subjects was used in addition to the roughly 700-subject first cohort. To study patterns of TCR occurrence, a later analysis re-analyzed previously published TCR beta repertoires from 500 to 850 donors and added high-resolution HLA genotyping. Of the approximately 400 genotyped donors, over 80% were placed in the genetic ancestry cluster associated with self-reported Caucasian donors. The number of typed donors differed by locus: roughly 620-630 for A, B, C, DRB1 and DQB1; roughly 510 for DQA1; 606 for DPA1; and 400 to 480 for DPB1. Alongside the repertoire data, information on donor age, sex, ethnicity and CMV serostatus was compiled. The later analysis used no new phenotypic data to find candidate immune exposures, relying instead on TCR beta sequences and their occurrence across donors. The study used immunosequencing to profile the T cell repertoires of around 600 subjects and linked those repertoires to cytomegalovirus serostatus. The study combined high-throughput TCR immunosequencing, statistical association of individual TCRs with disease status, and machine learning to predict cytomegalovirus infection status. Approximately 300 gigabases of sequencing data and 91 million or so unique TCR sequences made up an early release that covered approximately 700 HLA-typed donors.

On the study overall, not on this receptor specifically: Because counts were too low, some 16 rarely observed V segments, including chromosome 9 orphons, were excluded from the earlier analysis of some 590 of the donors. Because some donors lacked HLA typing at each locus, the association tests relied only on the typed subset. While some public TCRs were present in many individuals, most TCR sequences turned up only very rarely across donors. A later genetic analysis reported fewer N-insertions in productive TCRs among donors in an Asian-associated ancestry cluster than the approximately 700-donor mean. In the study, some 180 TCR beta chains were listed as associated with cytomegalovirus. A further reported finding was that TCR beta sequences accurately predicted the HLA-A and HLA-B alleles for most subjects in the first cohort. The authors suggested that the approach could potentially be generalized to other disease states and immunological phenotypes. A later analysis found that TCR association rates varied across HLA loci, with DRB1 alleles showing the most associated TCRs and HLA-C alleles the fewest. The only immune exposure information available for the cohort was CMV serostatus. Some IMGT-functional V segments, including TRBV6-2 and TRBV6-3, could not be told apart with the 87-base-pair reads, so those segments were excluded. A later analysis associated about 17,000 TCR beta sequences with specific HLA alleles at a false discovery rate of 0.05. In vitro tests confirmed that a few of the cytomegalovirus-associated TCR beta chains recognize cytomegalovirus antigens. Assigning TCR associations to individual alleles was difficult when HLA alleles, especially DR and DQ, strongly co-occurred. Correlated functional status among segregating V segments might reflect linkage disequilibrium, but an unknown experimental factor could not be ruled out. Sequencing depth was assumed to be roughly uniform across donors in the presence/absence analyses, though that assumption may not hold. An earlier analysis of approximately 600 of the donors showed that most TCR beta V segments appeared in productive rearrangements either about 90% or about 30% of the time, which broadly matched IMGT annotations. V-gene and J-gene trimming of TCR beta chains was associated with a missense DCLRE1C variant in a later genetic analysis, and the association was replicated in an independent cohort. This cohort had only TCR beta chains sequenced, and the lack of alpha or paired-chain data limited which features could be detected. The sequencing pipeline was judged likely to have produced a cluster of highly shared sequence variants as a technical artifact. A later analysis found that most CMV-associated TCR beta chains appeared HLA-restricted, with HLA associations seemingly driven largely by CMV exposure. In a later analysis, several top co-occurrence clusters were reported to appear linked to parvovirus B19, influenza, CMV and Epstein-Barr virus. Cytomegalovirus status was reported to be diagnosed by the classifier with high specificity and sensitivity in both the original and validation cohorts. Compared with equally common non-associated chains, HLA-associated TCR beta chains in a later analysis were more clonally expanded and had lower generation probabilities.

In total, approximately 690 healthy bone marrow donors made up the cohort. At the time of sampling, all cohort members were nominally healthy, though unrecorded immune exposures were likely present. The donor was CMV seronegative and was included in the group of approximately 350 seronegative cohort members. Each donor provided a peripheral blood sample, and peripheral blood mononuclear cells were used for TCR beta sequencing. The Qiagen DNeasy Blood Extraction Kit was used to extract genomic DNA from the blood cell samples. From cysteine to phenylalanine, the CDR3 is 15 amino acids long. Only the CDR3 region is kept as DNA, spanning 45 bases read in frame from base 1. From a lookup of the germline V gene, CDR1 and CDR2 are SGHRS and YFSETQ. V is pruned by 4 bases and J by 8 bases, leaving 4 bases of the junction without a gene match. The library was generated by the immunoSEQ multiplex PCR assay. The multiplex PCR relied on a mix of 60 forward primers for TCR Vbeta segments and 13 reverse primers for TCR Jbeta segments. The CDR3 region of rearranged TCR beta genes was amplified from genomic DNA by a multiplex PCR assay. Amplified TCR beta libraries were sequenced as 87-base-pair reads on the Illumina HiSeq System. The authors processed their data as follows. In a later analysis, roughly 80 million unique TCR beta chains were counted across the roughly 700 repertoires, and roughly 11 million of these chains were shared by at least two donors. To remove PCR and sequencing errors, raw reads were error-corrected and collapsed into unique sequences using a nearest-neighbor algorithm that merged closely related sequences. CDR3 sequences were aligned to IMGT reference sequences to assign V, D and J gene segments. Each retained sequence needed at least a six-nucleotide match to both a V gene segment and a J gene segment. A rearrangement was called productive if the CDR3 had no stop codons and remained in frame with V and J, and every other rearrangement was called non-productive. Following IMGT convention, CDR3 was defined as the stretch from the second conserved V-encoded cysteine up to the conserved J-encoded phenylalanine. In an earlier analysis of more than 550 of the donors, sequences lacking an unambiguous match to a single V gene segment were excluded. An earlier analysis of almost 600 of the donors classified V segments as functional when productive rearrangements were above 56.7% and as segregating when the standard deviation between donors was above 5%. A statistical classification framework was developed to diagnose cytomegalovirus status using the catalog of TCR beta chain sequences. V and J gene assignment, in a later analysis, came from comparing TCR nucleotide sequences with IMGT/GENE-DB human TR gene sequences. The TCRdist pipeline was used in a later analysis to assign CDR3 sequences and most-parsimonious VDJ recombination scenarios. In a later analysis, each TCR beta chain was defined by its CDR3 amino acid sequence together with its V-gene family, and reads without a unique V-gene family were excluded. To address suspected cross-contamination and a sequencing artifact, a later analysis removed a few hundred highly shared, low-generation-probability nucleotide sequences. In a later analysis, a clonal expansion index was calculated for each public chain from normalized within-repertoire ranks of inferred template counts. In a later analysis, generation probabilities were computed with a VDJ recombination model fitted to out-of-frame rearrangements, and the resulting probabilities were checked against IGoR. In a later analysis, hypergeometric tests were used to score TCR-TCR, TCR-HLA and TCR-CMV co-occurrence, with a repertoire-size bias correction applied to TCR pairs. False discovery rates were estimated in a later analysis by permuting HLA or CMV assignments 20 times. A later analysis grouped co-occurring TCRs with DBSCAN, adding TCRdist sequence similarity when clustering within HLA-allele-positive subsets. Repertoires with fewer than 30,000 or more than 120,000 public chains, plus five repertoires with anomalous nucleotide sharing, were excluded from co-occurrence clustering. This immuneACCESS table, as held by TCRdb, lists in-frame sequences with V and J called but not all clones. Of the missing ones, under half trace to an unresolved V gene in checked studies; the others have no known cause. That table furnishes V, J and clone size, whereas the DNA furnished D and trimming. A total of about 90,000 clones appear in this sample, 84% of them only once. The ten largest clones represent about 2% of the sample.

Details on this clone: Its recognized antigen is unknown. Per-nucleotide qualities are absent, and no much larger clonotype sits a single base away.

The clonotype was recovered from a man in his late teens or twenties in good health and CMV-seronegative. The specimen sequenced was PBMCs. Recombination connected TRBV5-1 to TRBJ2-1; the junction holds 15 bases that match TRBD2. The bases read TGCGCCAGCAGCGTGGGACTAGCGGGAGGCGATGAGCAGTTCTTC. Its product reads: CASSVGLAGGDEQFF.